These 17 T cell receptor beta chains were all obtained from the same sample, sequenced in a study of T cell responses to AZD1222 COVID-19 vaccine. Repertoires were generated with immunoSEQ multiplex PCR, while TCRdb's copy carries only in-frame clones and drops some. The sample shows around 150,000 clones, 85% to 95% of them seen only once. The source material was peripheral blood, sampled on day 0 of AZD1222 vaccination. The receptors shown here come from an adult in good health.

A word on this clone: Distinct nucleotide sequences in the sample also encode this CDR3. The chain combines TRBV19 with TRBJ1-1; unclear D gene. V was shortened by 3 bases and J by 1 base, with 3 bases between the two germline ends. This CDR3 is built from 12 residues. CDR1 is LNHDA and CDR2 is SQIVND in the germline V gene (reference sequence). The CDR3 loop reads CASSIGNTEAFF. The CDR3 nucleotides are TGTGCCAGTAGTATCGGGAACACTGAAGCTTTCTTT.

The V call is TRBV2, the J call TRBJ1-1; no reliable D call. Between the trimmed V and J ends, which lost 7 bases and 6 bases, there was a span of 18 bases. This CDR3 comprises 14 residues. Germline V gene data show CDR1 as SNHLY and CDR2 as FYNNEI. The CDR3 region has the DNA TGTGCCAGCATTATAGGGCTCGGTAGGGCTGAAGCTTTCTTT. It translates to CASIIGLGRAEAFF.

The V gene is TRBV4-1, the J gene TRBJ1-1, with 7 bases matching TRBD1. Trimming cost V 1 base and J 7 bases; bases outside gene matches: 3. From germline, CDR1 is MGHRA and CDR2 YSYEKL. The CDR3 loop spans 13 amino acids. CDR3 bases: TGCGCCAGCAGCCAAGTTCGGGACAGTGAAGCTTTCTTT. Translation: CASSQVRDSEAFF.

The chain has TRBV9 and TRBJ2-5, with 9 bases lining up with TRBD1. Germline CDR1 is SGDLS and CDR2 is YYNGEE. This CDR3 has 16 amino acids. The trim removed 0 bases at V and 4 bases at J, leaving 7 bases unmatched. The CDR3 DNA reads TGTGCCAGCAGCGTAGGGCCGGGACAGGGAGGAGAGACCCAGTACTTC. This encodes CASSVGPGQGGETQYF.

This clone has a single count. This chain joins TRBV28 and TRBJ1-2; no firm D call. V was pared by 5 bases and J by 2 bases, with 18 bases between. Per the germline V gene, CDR1 is MDHEN and CDR2 is SYDVKM. The CDR3 contains 16 residues. The CDR3 coding sequence is TGTGCCAGCAGTATGAAACCTTGGGCCCCGAACTATGGCTACACCTTC. It specifies CASSMKPWAPNYGYTF.

This clone occurred once. J is TRBJ2-5 and V is TRBV5-6, with a weak D call TRBD2 (5 bases). The CDR3 loop spans 14 amino acids. The ends were cut back, 7 bases at V and 1 base at J, with 14 bases in the middle. The V gene's germline CDR1 is SGHDT and CDR2 YYEEEE. This CDR3 is CASSFMGVQETQYF. DNA for the CDR3: TGTGCCAGCTCGTTCATGGGAGTCCAAGAGACCCAGTACTTC. Full variable domain (remainder filled in from reference TRBV5-6 and TRBJ2-5): DAGVTQSPTHLIKTRGQQVTLRCSPKSGHDTVSWYQQALGQGPQFIFQYYEEEERQRGNFPDRFSGHQFPNYSSELNVNALLLGDSALYLCASSFMGVQETQYFGPGTRLLVL.

V is TRBV5-5 and J is TRBJ1-4; the match to TRBD1 covers 7 bases. The CDR3 runs to 16 residues. CDR1 and CDR2 (germline): SGHKS, YYEKEE (reference sequence). The V and J ends lost 3 bases and 0 bases, in that order; junction bases with no gene match: 5. The CDR3 is CASSWTGTATNEKLFF. The CDR3 region has the DNA TGTGCCAGCAGCTGGACCGGGACAGCAACTAATGAAAAACTGTTTTTT.

The V gene is TRBV20-1, the J gene TRBJ1-1; a possible D gene is TRBD1 (6 bases). This CDR3 is built from 12 residues. Looked up from germline, CDR1 is DFQATT and CDR2 is SNEGSKA (reference sequence). Trimming cost V 3 bases and J 6 bases, with 11 bases left between them. The CDR3 sequence: CSASTGLAEAFF. In nucleotides, the CDR3 is TGCAGTGCTAGTACAGGGTTGGCTGAAGCTTTCTTT.

A note on this clone: The junction shows a germline mismatch at one end, possibly a read error. The chain is built from TRBV11-2 and TRBJ2-5; TRBD1 aligns across 9 bases. Germline lookup yields CDR1 SGHAT and CDR2 FQNNGV. This CDR3 is 13 amino acids long. The CDR3 here is CASSSPRTGAWNF. The DNA for the CDR3 is TGTGCCAGCAGCTCCCCCCGGACAGGGGCGTGGAACTTC.

The V gene is TRBV24-1, the J gene TRBJ2-3, with D perhaps TRBD1 or TRBD2 (6 bases each). This CDR3 comprises 18 residues. V was clipped by 3 bases and J by 0 bases, with 18 bases between them. Germline CDR1 and CDR2: KGHDR and SFDVKD. This chain's CDR3 is CATSDPWGRGASTDTQYF. DNA of the CDR3: TGTGCCACCAGTGATCCATGGGGTAGGGGGGCGAGCACAGATACGCAGTATTTT.

This clone was seen once. The chain joins TRBV2 to TRBJ2-1, with 11 bases lining up with TRBD2. This CDR3 is 18 amino acids long. Per the germline V gene, CDR1 is SNHLY and CDR2 is FYNNEI. Trimming at V came to 10 bases and at J to 4 bases, leaving 18 bases not matched to a gene. CDR3 bases: TGTGCCACGATCCAGGGGGGGAGACTAGCGGGGATATACAATGAGCAGTTCTTC. This codes for CATIQGGRLAGIYNEQFF.

The chain couples TRBV19 to TRBJ1-5; maybe TRBD1 (5 bases). V lost 7 bases and J lost 4, with 14 bases in between. CDR1 is LNHDA and CDR2 is SQIVND in the germline V gene (reference sequence). CDR3 length: 14 amino acids. This CDR3 reads CASKPGRGNQPQHF. The CDR3 DNA reads TGTGCCAGTAAGCCGGGACGGGGGAATCAGCCCCAGCATTTT.

The chain joins TRBV7-9 to TRBJ1-6; a possible D gene is TRBD1 (6 bases). This CDR3 has 13 residues. Trimming left V 9 bases short and J 6 bases short, with 12 bases between. Germline loops: CDR1 SEHNR, CDR2 FQNEAQ (reference sequence). The DNA for the CDR3 is TGTGCCAGTACGGGACACGGTAATTCACCCCTCCACTTT. It specifies CASTGHGNSPLHF.

The V gene is TRBV2, the J gene TRBJ2-6; no definite D call. Trimming removed 0 bases from V and 0 bases from J, with 0 bases in between. Per germline, CDR1 SNHLY and CDR2 FYNNEI. The CDR3 has 14 residues. CDR3 sequence: CASSEASGANVLTF. CDR3 in DNA: TGTGCCAGCAGTGAAGCCTCTGGGGCCAACGTCCTGACTTTC.

This clone was counted once. V and J are TRBV19 and TRBJ1-5, with no clear D. V lost 1 base, J lost 9 bases, and 10 bases lay in between. The CDR3 is made up of 13 amino acids. Per germline, CDR1 LNHDA and CDR2 SQIVND (reference sequence). The CDR3 sequence: CASSIAQKGPQHF. As DNA, the CDR3 is TGTGCCAGTAGTATAGCGCAGAAGGGGCCCCAGCATTTT.

J is TRBJ2-1 and V is TRBV5-5; 9 nucleotides align to TRBD1. V dropped 4 bases and J dropped 6; count of bases not matched to a gene: 11. Germline V gene data show CDR1 as SGHKS and CDR2 as YYEKEE (reference sequence). The CDR3 has 16 residues. The CDR3 protein is CASSTIQGAVFNEQFF. The CDR3 bases are TGTGCCAGCAGCACGATACAGGGGGCGGTCTTCAATGAGCAGTTCTTC. Filled out from reference TRBV5-5 and TRBJ2-1, the complete variable domain reads DAGVTQSPTHLIKTRGQQVTLRCSPISGHKSVSWYQQVLGQGPQFIFQYYEKEERGRGNFPDRFSARQFPNYSSELNVNALLLGDSALYLCASSTIQGAVFNEQFFGPGTRLTVL.

The chain uses TRBV19 and TRBJ1-1; the match to TRBD1 covers 8 bases. V lost 5 bases to trimming and J lost 1 base; unmatched junction nucleotides: 6. Germline lookup yields CDR1 LNHDA and CDR2 SQIVND (reference sequence). CDR3 length: 15 amino acids. In DNA, the CDR3 is TGTGCCAGTAGTCTTACAGGGGGGGGGAACACTGAAGCTTTCTTT. Translated: CASSLTGGGNTEAFF.